This T cell receptor (beta chain) appears in the sequencing data of a study of blood T cell repertoires in COVID-19. Study-level information: From T cells, B-cell-depleted T cells, or PBMCs came the material, which was cDNA or gDNA.

The V gene end was trimmed by 5 bases and the J gene end by 0 bases; junction bases not matched to a gene: 12. The CDR3 loop spans 19 amino acids. The germline V gene has CDR1 MNHNY and CDR2 SVGAGI (reference sequence). TCRdb keeps only in-frame clones here, not all; method: immunoSEQ multiplex PCR. The sample records approximately 68,000 clones, roughly 86% being singletons. Sequenced material: peripheral blood. V and J are TRBV6-6 and TRBJ2-7, with TRBD2 matching over 14 bases. This clonotype originated in a woman aged 60-75 years with acute or convalescent COVID-19. The DNA of the CDR3 is TGTGCCAGCAGTCGAAGGGGACTAGCGGGGGTAGCCAACTCCTACGAGCAGTACTTC. Translating gives CASSRRGLAGVANSYEQYF.